One and the same sample provided the 19 T cell receptor beta chains below, sequenced in a study of blood T cell repertoires in COVID-19. Produced via immunoSEQ multiplex PCR; TCRdb's table is partial and in-frame only. The table records roughly 400,000 clones, around 90% of them present only once. The sequenced sample consisted of PBMCs or T cells enriched from blood (not recorded which). The source of these receptors is a woman aged 40 to 49 with acute COVID-19.

In regard to this clone: This same CDR3 is encoded by further DNA sequences in the sample. This CDR3 is CASSVGRAGELFF. DNA for the CDR3: TGTGCCAGCAGCGTAGGGCGGGCCGGGGAGCTGTTTTTT. J is TRBJ2-2 and V is TRBV9, with D possibly matching TRBD2 (5 bases). Trimming stripped 0 bases from V and 6 bases from J, with 6 bases between. This CDR3 is built from 13 residues. The germline CDR1 and CDR2 sequences are SGDLS and YYNGEE.

The chain is built from TRBV7-8 and TRBJ1-5, with D possibly being TRBD1 (6 bases). This CDR3 is built from 15 residues. V was cut by 1 base and J by 4 bases, with 11 bases left in between. Germline values: CDR1 SGHVS, CDR2 FQNEAQ. The CDR3 DNA sequence: TGTGCCAGCAGCTTAGACGGACAGTCTAATCAGCCCCAGCATTTT. Protein: CASSLDGQSNQPQHF.

This clone was found once. The genes are TRBV19 and TRBJ2-1; 7 bases align to TRBD2. The V segment lost 8 bases and the J segment 4 bases; nucleotides outside the gene matches: 5. CDR1 and CDR2 from the germline V gene are LNHDA and SQIVND (reference sequence). The CDR3 has 13 residues. The CDR3 protein is CASAAGNYNEQFF. DNA for the CDR3: TGTGCCAGTGCAGCGGGGAATTACAATGAGCAGTTCTTC.

Only one count was recorded for this clone. V is TRBV2 and J is TRBJ1-6; D remains ambiguous. The CDR3 loop spans 15 amino acids. Trimming stripped 7 bases from V and 0 bases from J, with 10 bases between. Germline-derived CDR1 and CDR2 are SNHLY and FYNNEI. CDR3 nucleotide sequence: TGTGCCAGCAAGACACAGAGCTCCTATAATTCACCCCTCCACTTT. Its translation is CASKTQSSYNSPLHF.

The rearrangement uses TRBV19 and TRBJ1-2; D not certain. The CDR3 loop spans 15 amino acids. With 4 bases removed from V and 0 bases from J, the gap between germline ends came to 12 bases. Germline CDR1 is LNHDA and CDR2 is SQIVND (reference sequence). This chain's CDR3 is CASSTPVGPNYGYTF. Here the CDR3 DNA reads TGTGCCAGTAGTACACCAGTGGGCCCTAACTATGGCTACACCTTC.

This rearrangement joins TRBV5-6 to TRBJ1-2, with a possible D match to TRBD1 (6 bases). Trimming stripped 4 bases from V and 2 bases from J, with 9 bases between. The CDR3 spans 13 residues. Looked up from germline, CDR1 is SGHDT and CDR2 is YYEEEE. CDR3 sequence (DNA): TGTGCCAGCAGCGTCACAGGGAACTATGGCTACACCTTC. Translating it yields CASSVTGNYGYTF.

The chain carries TRBV5-1 and TRBJ1-1, with a weak D call TRBD1 (5 bases). Trimming removed 6 bases from V and 1 base from J, with 16 bases in between. Germline V gene sequence: CDR1 SGHRS, CDR2 YFSETQ. This CDR3 contains 15 residues. The DNA for the CDR3 is TGCGCCAGCACTCCGCTTGTACAGGAGAACACTGAAGCTTTCTTT. The encoded protein is CASTPLVQENTEAFF. The entire variable domain, with the rest obtained from reference TRBV5-1 and TRBJ1-1, is as follows: KAGVTQTPRYLIKTRGQQVTLSCSPISGHRSVSWYQQTPGQGLQFLFEYFSETQRNKGNFPGRFSGRQFSNSRSEMNVSTLELGDSALYLCASTPLVQENTEAFFGQGTRLTVV.

This clone was observed a handful of times. DNA for the CDR3: TGTGCCTGGAGTGTCCTCAATCAGCCCCAGCATTTT. It is translated as CAWSVLNQPQHF. The rearrangement links TRBV30 to TRBJ1-5, with no clear D. V was clipped by 0 bases and J by 3 bases, with 3 bases between them. Per the germline V gene, CDR1 is GTSNPN and CDR2 is SVGIG (reference sequence). The CDR3 contains 12 residues.

This chain uses TRBV3-1 (or the pseudogene TRBV3-2) with TRBJ1-1; maybe TRBD1 (6 bases). V gave up 7 bases and J gave up 4 bases, with 13 bases separating them. Germline CDR1 is LGHDT and CDR2 is YNNKEL (reference sequence). This CDR3 is built from 13 residues. In DNA, the CDR3 is TGTGCCAGCACCGGGGGGGCGCGCACTGAAGCTTTCTTT. It specifies CASTGGARTEAFF.

The rearrangement links TRBV11-2 to TRBJ2-7; D possibly corresponds to TRBD2 (5 bases). This CDR3 has 12 amino acids. V was pared by 3 bases and J by 2 bases, with 5 bases between. The V gene's germline CDR1 is SGHAT and CDR2 FQNNGV. The DNA of the CDR3 is TGTGCCAGCAGCTTCGGGGCCTACGAGCAGTACTTC. Translation: CASSFGAYEQYF.

The chain combines TRBV5-1 with TRBJ1-1; TRBD1 is a possible D gene (6 bases). Trimming stripped 8 bases from V and 3 bases from J, with 17 bases between. The germline gives CDR1 SGHRS, CDR2 YFSETQ. CDR3 length equals 14 residues. The CDR3 DNA follows: TGCGCCAGTGCCTATGGGGGGGCTGACACTGAAGCTTTCTTT. It translates to CASAYGGADTEAFF.

The chain combines TRBV7-6 with TRBJ1-4; 7 nucleotides match TRBD1. The CDR3 extends over 14 amino acids. V gave up 3 bases and J gave up 4 bases; unmatched junction bases: 2. Germline CDR1 SGHVS, CDR2 FNYEAQ. The chain's CDR3 is CASSLGTDNEKLFF. The CDR3 DNA follows: TGTGCCAGCAGCTTGGGGACAGATAATGAAAAACTGTTTTTT.

The chain couples TRBV6-5 to TRBJ1-2; D might be TRBD1 (6 bases). The CDR3 has 16 residues. Trimming took 0 bases from V and 4 from J, leaving 15 bases between them. CDR1 MNHEY and CDR2 SVGAGI come from the germline V gene. CDR3 residues: CASSYSRGGSGYGYTF. The DNA for the CDR3 is TGTGCCAGCAGTTACTCGAGGGGGGGTTCAGGCTATGGCTACACCTTC.

The V gene is TRBV5-1, the J gene TRBJ1-1, with 10 bases fitting TRBD1. V dropped 5 bases and J dropped 0; count of bases not matched to a gene: 10. Germline V gene sequence: CDR1 SGHRS, CDR2 YFSETQ. CDR3 size: 17 residues. The CDR3 DNA reads TGCGCCAGCAGACTGGGACAGGGGAGGGACATGAACACTGAAGCTTTCTTT. Encoded protein: CASRLGQGRDMNTEAFF.

This sequence joins TRBV29-1 and TRBJ2-3, with TRBD2 matching over 7 bases. With 6 bases clipped from V and 0 bases from J, the junction kept 6 bases outside the gene matches. CDR3 length: 14 amino acids. Germline V gene data show CDR1 as SQVTM and CDR2 as ANQGSEA. This CDR3 reads CSVDLAASTDTQYF. The CDR3 DNA follows: TGCAGCGTCGATCTAGCGGCTAGCACAGATACGCAGTATTTT.

The chain links TRBV2 to TRBJ2-7; tentative D call: TRBD1 (6 bases). V was pared by 4 bases and J by 5 bases, with 12 bases between. This CDR3 has 13 amino acids. Germline-derived CDR1 and CDR2 are SNHLY and FYNNEI. CDR3 residues: CASSAQGRNEQYF. In DNA, the CDR3 is TGTGCCAGCAGTGCACAGGGTCGCAACGAGCAGTACTTC.

The chain couples TRBV5-6 to TRBJ2-5; D is perhaps TRBD1 (6 bases). CDR1 and CDR2 (germline): SGHDT, YYEEEE. The V end was cut by 4 bases, the J end by 5 bases, with 12 bases between. CDR3 length: 13 residues. The CDR3 spells CASSVQGIETQYF. The CDR3 nucleotides are TGTGCCAGCAGCGTCCAGGGGATTGAGACCCAGTACTTC.

The gene calls are TRBV29-1 and TRBJ2-2; tentative D call: TRBD1 (6 bases). With 7 bases removed from V and 1 base from J, the gap between germline ends came to 10 bases. From germline, CDR1 is SQVTM and CDR2 ANQGSEA. The CDR3 runs 13 residues. The CDR3 DNA reads as TGCAGCGGGACAGATTTGAACACCGGGGAGCTGTTTTTT. It encodes CSGTDLNTGELFF.

Remarks on this clone: Distinct nucleotide sequences in the sample also encode this CDR3. The chain joins TRBV27 to TRBJ2-7; 7 nucleotides line up with TRBD1. V lost 3 bases to trimming and J lost 3 bases; unmatched junction nucleotides: 2. The CDR3 contains 13 residues. Germline lookup yields CDR1 MNHEY and CDR2 SMNVEV (reference sequence). The CDR3 nucleotides are TGTGCCAGCAGTTTGGCAGGGGGCTACGAGCAGTACTTC. Translated, it gives CASSLAGGYEQYF.